A single sample gave rise to the 31 T cell receptor beta chains below, sequenced in a study of spatial heterogeneity in lung cancer. Each CDR3 protein is one row after TCRdb ran MiXCR on the 5' RACE reads. The table has some 3,500 distinct CDR3 sequences, under 45% seen once. For these receptors, no antigen is known. Study-level points and caveats: Counts that tracked tumor mutation counts were those of expanded intratumoral alpha and beta TCRs.

This sample's time point: sample taken at primary tumor resection. The sample in question was lung tumor tissue, obtained at surgery. These receptors were obtained from a female donor with early-stage non-small cell lung cancer.

This clonotype qualifies as large. This rearrangement joins TRBV10-3 to TRBJ1-2, with TRBD1 as a possible D gene (5 bases). The V and J ends lost 4 bases and 0 bases respectively, with 15 bases between them. CDR1 ENHRY and CDR2 SYGVKD come from the germline V gene. CDR3 size: 16 residues. The CDR3 region is CAISGIQGPANYGYTF. The CDR3 coding sequence is TGTGCCATCAGTGGGATTCAGGGACCAGCTAACTATGGCTACACCTTC.

Only a few counts were recorded for this clonotype. The chain uses TRBV12-3 or TRBV12-4 and TRBJ2-3; the match to TRBD2 covers 11 bases. The V gene end was trimmed by 9 bases and the J gene end by 4 bases; junction bases not matched to a gene: 6. The CDR3 covers 14 residues. The CDR3: CASYPLAGADTQYF. The CDR3 bases are TGTGCCAGTTACCCACTAGCGGGAGCAGATACGCAGTATTTT.

This chain connects TRBV28 to TRBJ2-4, with D possibly being TRBD2 (5 bases). V was cut by 4 bases and J by 1 base, with 8 bases left in between. In germline, CDR1 is MDHEN, CDR2 SYDVKM. There are 14 residues in the CDR3. CDR3 residues: CASSSIAAKNIQYF. CDR3 sequence (DNA): TGTGCCAGCAGTTCCATAGCGGCCAAAAACATTCAGTACTTC. Full variable domain (rest looked up from reference TRBV28 and TRBJ2-4): DVKVTQSSRYLVKRTGEKVFLECVQDMDHENMFWYRQDPGLGLRLIYFSYDVKMKEKGDIPEGYSVSREKKERFSLILESASTNQTSMYLCASSSIAAKNIQYFGAGTRLSVL.

This chain joins TRBV2 and TRBJ2-4, with D tentatively TRBD1 (6 bases). Trimming shortened V by 6 bases and J by 5 bases, and 14 bases separated the two germline ends. CDR1 is SNHLY and CDR2 is FYNNEI in the germline V gene. The CDR3 has 14 amino acids. CDR3 amino acids: CASRYRVTENIQYF. The CDR3 DNA follows: TGTGCCAGCAGGTACAGGGTGACGGAAAACATTCAGTACTTC.

This clonotype qualifies as large. This CDR3 is CASSEALLPPRETQYF. In nucleotides, the CDR3 is TGTGCCAGCAGTGAAGCGCTTCTACCACCAAGGGAGACCCAGTACTTC. The J gene is TRBJ2-5, the V gene TRBV2; D is uncertain. The CDR3 length is 16 residues. Between the trimmed V and J ends, which lost 0 bases and 5 bases, there was a span of 16 bases. Looked up from germline, CDR1 is SNHLY and CDR2 is FYNNEI.

There are many counts of this clonotype. The chain employs TRBV28 and TRBJ1-2, with 8 bases lining up with TRBD1. The CDR3 covers 11 residues. Germline V gene sequence: CDR1 MDHEN, CDR2 SYDVKM. The DNA for the CDR3 is TGTGCGGGACAGGCGGGCTATGGCTACACCTTC. It translates to CAGQAGYGYTF.

The genes are TRBV7-2 and TRBJ2-2; 11 bases align to TRBD1. The germline V gene has CDR1 SGHTA and CDR2 FQGNSA. The CDR3 length is 17 residues. Germline trimming cut 0 bases from V and 4 bases from J; bases unmatched to any gene: 4. The CDR3 reads CASSLAGQGASTGELFF. The CDR3 DNA reads TGTGCCAGCAGCTTAGCAGGACAGGGGGCGAGCACCGGGGAGCTGTTTTTT. The full variable domain, in which reference TRBV7-2 and TRBJ2-2 provide the parts outside the CDR3, is GAGVSQSPSNKVTEKGKDVELRCDPISGHTALYWYRQSLGQGLEFLIYFQGNSAPDKSGLPSDRFSAERTGGSVSTLTIQRTQQEDSAVYLCASSLAGQGASTGELFFGEGSRLTVL.

The gene calls are TRBV10-1 and TRBJ2-1; D is unresolved. The length of the CDR3 is 14 residues. Germline V gene sequence: CDR1 WNHNN, CDR2 SYGVQD (reference sequence). Trimming pared 4 bases from V and 1 base from J, leaving 8 bases between. The CDR3 loop is CASSVGESYNEQFF. The CDR3 DNA reads as TGCGCCAGCAGTGTTGGTGAGTCCTACAATGAGCAGTTCTTC.

This rearrangement joins TRBV30 to TRBJ2-1, with D hard to call. CDR1 and CDR2 from the germline V gene are GTSNPN and SVGIG (reference sequence). The CDR3 is 14 residues long. With 0 bases removed from V and 10 bases from J, the gap between germline ends came to 16 bases. CDR3 loop: CAWSVRWTILEQFF. DNA for the CDR3: TGTGCCTGGAGTGTACGGTGGACCATACTCGAGCAGTTCTTC. Full variable domain (outside the CDR3, taken from reference TRBV30 and TRBJ2-1): SQTIHQWPATLVQPVGSPLSLECTVEGTSNPNLYWYRQAAGRGLQLLFYSVGIGQISSEVPQNLSASRPQDRQFILSSKKLLLSDSGFYLCAWSVRWTILEQFFGPGTRLTVL.

This clonotype ranks as medium-sized (0.01 to 0.1%). The V call is TRBV19, the J call TRBJ2-1, with 10 bases matching TRBD2. Germline loops: CDR1 LNHDA, CDR2 SQIVND (reference sequence). V was pared by 4 bases and J by 4 bases, with 10 bases of the junction left unmatched. This CDR3 contains 17 residues. The CDR3 sequence is CASSNPSSGSWYNEQFF. The CDR3 bases are TGTGCCAGTAGTAACCCCTCTAGCGGGAGTTGGTACAATGAGCAGTTCTTC.

In this sample, this clonotype turned up a few times. J is TRBJ2-2 and V is TRBV5-1; D may match TRBD1 or TRBD2 (5 bases each). The CDR3 runs to 15 residues. V lost 4 bases to trimming and J lost 0 bases, with 10 bases between them. Germline V lookup: CDR1 SGHRS, CDR2 YFSETQ. The CDR3 is CASSGGRTNTGELFF. In DNA, the CDR3 is TGCGCCAGCAGCGGGGGACGGACGAACACCGGGGAGCTGTTTTTT.

This clonotype occurred a few times. J is TRBJ2-2 and V is TRBV5-1; D unresolved. V lost 1 base, J lost 0 bases, and 13 bases lay in between. This CDR3 is built from 17 residues. CDR1 and CDR2 from the germline V gene are SGHRS and YFSETQ. CDR3: CASSLKLAAANTGELFF. The DNA for the CDR3 is TGCGCCAGCAGCTTGAAGTTGGCGGCCGCGAACACCGGGGAGCTGTTTTTT. The variable domain in full, completed from reference TRBV5-1 and TRBJ2-2, reads KAGVTQTPRYLIKTRGQQVTLSCSPISGHRSVSWYQQTPGQGLQFLFEYFSETQRNKGNFPGRFSGRQFSNSRSEMNVSTLELGDSALYLCASSLKLAAANTGELFFGEGSRLTVL.

In this sample, this clonotype turned up a few times. The chain links TRBV7-9 to TRBJ2-3; 7 bases fit TRBD1. The germline V gene encodes CDR1 SEHNR and CDR2 FQNEAQ (reference sequence). This CDR3 comprises 15 residues. V gave up 3 bases and J gave up 5 bases; unmatched junction bases: 8. The CDR3 DNA reads TGTGCCAGCAGCTTGAGATCTACAGGGGAAGATACGCAGTATTTT. Encoded protein: CASSLRSTGEDTQYF.

The chain has TRBV28 and TRBJ2-5; either TRBD1 or TRBD2 may supply D (6 bases each). V was clipped by 3 bases and J by 2 bases, with 13 bases between them. CDR3 size: 15 residues. Germline V lookup: CDR1 MDHEN, CDR2 SYDVKM. CDR3 in amino acids: CASSLGGGIQETQYF. The CDR3 DNA sequence: TGTGCCAGCAGTTTGGGGGGCGGGATACAAGAGACCCAGTACTTC.

By share of the sample, this clonotype is medium-sized. V is TRBV12-3 or TRBV12-4 and J is TRBJ2-3; 9 nucleotides align to TRBD1. The CDR3 loop spans 15 amino acids. The ends lost 7 bases at V and 2 bases at J; junction bases unmatched: 7. Here the CDR3 DNA reads TGTGCCAGCACCCGCCGGACAGGGGACACAGATACGCAGTATTTT. Its translation: CASTRRTGDTDTQYF.

The V gene is TRBV7-9, the J gene TRBJ2-2; the match to TRBD2 covers 7 bases. The V gene end was trimmed by 5 bases and the J gene end by 3 bases; junction bases not matched to a gene: 15. The CDR3 totals 18 residues. Germline V gene lookup returns CDR1 SEHNR and CDR2 FQNEAQ (reference sequence). The chain's CDR3 is CASSKPATSSSDTGELFF. CDR3 DNA sequence: TGTGCCAGCAGCAAACCAGCGACTAGCTCCTCGGACACCGGGGAGCTGTTTTTT.

In this sample, this clonotype turned up a few times. V usage is TRBV9 and J usage is TRBJ2-2; D gene ambiguous. The germline V gene has CDR1 SGDLS and CDR2 YYNGEE. The germline V and J ends were trimmed by 3 bases and 0 bases, with 12 bases remaining between them. The CDR3 sequence is 16 residues long. The CDR3 spells CASSGRSYSNTGELFF. DNA of the CDR3: TGTGCCAGCAGCGGTCGTAGCTACTCGAACACCGGGGAGCTGTTTTTT.

This clonotype showed up just a few times. This chain joins TRBV5-8 and TRBJ2-3, with TRBD2 identical over 11 bases. The CDR3 sequence is 17 residues long. Losses at the gene ends were 2 bases for V and 1 base for J; bases not matched to a gene: 6. The germline CDR1 and CDR2 sequences are SGHTS and YDEGEE. The DNA of the CDR3 is TGTGCCAGCAGCTTCTCCCCGACTAGCGGGGGCACAGATACGCAGTATTTT. Translating gives CASSFSPTSGGTDTQYF.

In this sample, this clonotype turned up a few times. The genes are TRBV14 and TRBJ2-2; 7 positions agree with TRBD2. The germline V gene encodes CDR1 SGHDN and CDR2 FVKESK. The V and J ends lost 2 bases and 2 bases, in that order; junction bases with no gene match: 2. This CDR3 has 15 amino acids. CDR3 region: CASSQQRGNTGELFF. DNA for the CDR3: TGTGCCAGCAGCCAACAGCGGGGAAACACCGGGGAGCTGTTTTTT.

This clonotype has more than one count but fewer than ten. This CDR3 is CASSLAITQETQYF. In DNA, the CDR3 is TGTGCCAGCAGCTTAGCGATCACCCAAGAGACCCAGTACTTC. This rearrangement joins TRBV7-2 to TRBJ2-5; D uncertain. The CDR3 consists of 14 residues. The V gene's germline CDR1 is SGHTA and CDR2 FQGNSA. V was cut by 0 bases and J by 1 base, with 6 bases left in between.

By share, this clonotype counts as large. The chain couples TRBV5-6 to TRBJ1-2; D not resolved. V was shortened by 2 bases and J by 4 bases, with 6 bases between the two germline ends. Looked up from germline, CDR1 is SGHDT and CDR2 is YYEEEE. The CDR3 length is 12 residues. CDR3 loop: CASSFVGYGYTF. The CDR3 coding sequence is TGTGCCAGCAGCTTCGTCGGCTATGGCTACACCTTC.

In its sample, this clonotype ranks as large. The chain couples TRBV9 to TRBJ2-1, with TRBD1 matching over 7 bases. This CDR3 has 16 amino acids. The ends lost 3 bases at V and 2 bases at J; junction bases unmatched: 8. CDR1 is SGDLS and CDR2 is YYNGEE in the germline V gene. The CDR3 sequence: CASSEGRDSPYNEQFF. CDR3 nucleotide sequence: TGTGCCAGCAGCGAGGGACGGGACAGCCCCTACAATGAGCAGTTCTTC.

The chain links TRBV11-2 to TRBJ2-3, with a possible D match to TRBD2 (5 bases). The V gene lost 6 bases and the J gene lost 5 bases, with 6 bases spanning the gap. CDR3 length equals 11 residues. Germline V gives CDR1 SGHAT, CDR2 FQNNGV. In nucleotides, the CDR3 is TGTGCCAGCAGGGAGGAAGATACGCAGTATTTT. Amino acids: CASREEDTQYF.

This clonotype was detected a few times. The rearrangement links TRBV12-3 or TRBV12-4 to TRBJ2-1; TRBD2 matches at 8 bases. V trimming: 3 bases; J trimming: 5 bases; junction bases outside the gene matches: 12. The length of the CDR3 is 17 residues. CDR3 in DNA: TGTGCCAGCAGTTTTGTTTCAGCGGGAGTGATGAACAATGAGCAGTTCTTC. As protein: CASSFVSAGVMNNEQFF.

The CDR3: CAISGAGGAGDTQYF. The CDR3 DNA reads as TGTGCCATCAGTGGGGCCGGGGGAGCTGGAGATACGCAGTATTTT. The genes are TRBV10-3 and TRBJ2-3; D is possibly TRBD2 (6 bases). The CDR3 consists of 15 residues. The V end was cut by 4 bases, the J end by 5 bases, with 16 bases between. Germline lookup yields CDR1 ENHRY and CDR2 SYGVKD.

Note on this clonotype: A much more abundant neighbour one base away suggests this may be a read error. As the CDR3 is not closed by the conserved phenylalanine or tryptophan, this likely results from a read error. The V gene is TRBV5-1, the J gene TRBJ2-3, with 8 bases lining up with TRBD2. The CDR3 consists of 16 residues. The ends lost 0 bases at V and 1 base at J; junction bases unmatched: 4. CDR1 and CDR2 (germline): SGHRS, YFSETQ. The CDR3 spells CASSLDRRGGTDTQYI. In DNA form, the CDR3 reads TGCGCCAGCAGCTTGGATCGGCGGGGGGGCACAGATACGCAGTATATT.

This clonotype was seen only a few times. The chain has TRBV11-2 and TRBJ2-1, with D tentatively TRBD2 (5 bases). Germline V gives CDR1 SGHAT, CDR2 FQNNGV. The CDR3 has 13 amino acids. Trimming left V 5 bases short and J 0 bases short, with 5 bases between. The DNA of the CDR3 is TGTGCCAGCAGCCGGGACTCCTACAATGAGCAGTTCTTC. Translated: CASSRDSYNEQFF. Combining the CDR3 with reference TRBV11-2 and TRBJ2-1 gives the whole variable domain EAGVAQSPRYKIIEKRQSVAFWCNPISGHATLYWYQQILGQGPKLLIQFQNNGVVDDSQLPKDRFSAERLKGVDSTLKIQPAKLEDSAVYLCASSRDSYNEQFFGPGTRLTVL.

Worth noting for this clonotype: A read error is likely, as this CDR3 ends without the conserved phenylalanine or tryptophan. The chain couples TRBV7-2 to TRBJ2-7, with 7 positions matching TRBD2. CDR1 is SGHTA, CDR2 FQGNSA, per germline. CDR3 length: 15 residues. V lost 5 bases to trimming and J lost 5 bases; unmatched junction nucleotides: 12. CDR3 loop: CASSRDSAGVNEQYL. The CDR3 DNA follows: TGTGCCAGCAGCAGAGACAGCGCGGGAGTGAACGAGCAGTACTTG.

This clonotype appeared a few times. The rearrangement links TRBV4-1 to TRBJ2-7; 12 nucleotides line up with TRBD2. V was clipped by 3 bases and J by 8 bases; unmatched bases: 5. The CDR3 loop spans 14 amino acids. Germline-derived CDR1 and CDR2 are MGHRA and YSYEKL. The chain's CDR3 is CASSHATSGRQQYF. CDR3 sequence (DNA): TGCGCCAGCAGCCATGCCACTAGCGGGAGGCAGCAGTACTTC.

The chain combines TRBV11-2 with TRBJ2-3; D remains unclear. The germline gives CDR1 SGHAT, CDR2 FQNNGV. V lost 4 bases and J 2 bases, leaving 10 bases between the germline ends. This CDR3 region has 14 residues. This chain's CDR3 is CASSWSSVTDTQYF. The CDR3 nucleotides are TGTGCCAGCAGCTGGTCTTCGGTCACAGATACGCAGTATTTT.

This clonotype is medium-sized in the sample. V and J are TRBV5-1 and TRBJ2-1; TRBD1 might be the D (8 bases). Trimming pared 4 bases from V and 9 bases from J, leaving 20 bases between. In germline, CDR1 is SGHRS, CDR2 YFSETQ. This CDR3 has 15 amino acids. This CDR3 is CASSEAGVGQGEQFF. The CDR3 nucleotides are TGCGCCAGCAGCGAGGCGGGAGTTGGACAGGGTGAGCAGTTCTTC.